This T cell receptor (beta chain) was sequenced for a study of cytomegalovirus exposure and HLA in healthy donors. This clone was counted once. The PCR employed 60 Vbeta primers together with 13 Jbeta primers. Here immunoSEQ multiplex PCR was the method, and the copy in TCRdb shows in-frame clones only, minus some. The profile shows 85,000 to 100,000 clones, over 60% of them singletons. The CDR3 sequence is 14 residues long. Trimming cost V 4 bases and J 0 bases, with 9 bases left between them. From germline, CDR1 is WSHSY and CDR2 SAAADI. The source material was PBMCs. This sequence originates from a man between 60 and 70 years old in good health and CMV-seropositive. This sequence joins TRBV10-2 and TRBJ1-1; tentatively, D is TRBD1 (5 bases). Here the CDR3 reads CASSARGMNTEAFF. The DNA for the CDR3 is TGCGCCAGCAGTGCTAGGGGCATGAACACTGAAGCTTTCTTT.